Sequencing of this T cell receptor beta chain was carried out in a study of blood T cell repertoires in COVID-19. Here immunoSEQ multiplex PCR was the method, and the copy in TCRdb shows in-frame clones only, minus some. The sample has about 400,000 clones; about 85% are singletons. Per germline, CDR1 SGHDT and CDR2 YYEEEE. V gave up 5 bases and J gave up 6 bases, with 14 bases separating them. The CDR3 spans 13 residues. Specimen: PBMCs or T cells enriched from blood (not recorded which). The chain is built from TRBV5-6 and TRBJ1-2, with D perhaps matching TRBD1 (5 bases). This sequence originates from a woman under 30 with acute COVID-19. This CDR3 is CASRPTQGDGYTF. For the CDR3, the DNA is TGTGCCAGCAGGCCAACTCAGGGTGATGGCTACACCTTC.